This T cell receptor (beta chain) is drawn from a study of blood T cell repertoires in COVID-19. Whole-study context: Some COVID-19 samples were acute and others convalescent; all came from the United States, Italy and Spain.

Original methodology: Amplified reference gene primers provided the basis for estimating nucleated cell counts. The method was immunoSEQ multiplex PCR; TCRdb's version includes in-frame clones alone and lacks a portion of them. V and J calls and clone size are copied from that table; D and trimming were computed from the DNA. Found here are tens of thousands of clones, around four fifths of them singletons; the top ten hold around an eighth. On this clone itself: The identical CDR3 is also encoded by other nucleotide sequences in the sample.

The CDR3 sequence is 14 residues long. Germline CDR1 MNHEY, CDR2 SVGAGI. The V gene end was trimmed by 3 bases and the J gene end by 3 bases; junction bases not matched to a gene: 2. This receptor was obtained from a man older than 75 with acute or convalescent COVID-19. Sequenced sample: peripheral blood. The chain joins TRBV6-5 to TRBJ2-7; 10 nucleotides match TRBD1. The CDR3 DNA is TGTGCCAGCAGTTATCGGGACAGGGGCTACGAGCAGTACTTC. This codes for CASSYRDRGYEQYF.